The 24 T cell receptor beta chains presented below share a single source sample, sequenced in a study of T-cell reconstitution after alpha-beta-depleted transplantation in children. The TCRbeta library incorporated unique molecular identifiers. TCRdb passed the PCR reads through MiXCR, listing each CDR3 protein once. Among more than 500,000 distinct CDR3 sequences listed, about 10% were seen once. The sample consisted of PBMCs, mostly from graft donor cells, taken 180 days after TCRalphabeta/CD19-depleted stem cell transplant. The source of these receptors is a female patient under 10 years old who had a stem cell transplant for aplastic anemia, so the T cells may come from the graft donor.

The chain combines TRBV5-1 with TRBJ2-1; TRBD2 aligns across 11 bases. Germline V CDR1 and CDR2: SGHRS, YFSETQ. V shed 0 bases, J shed 9 bases, and the junction held 11 bases outside the gene matches. This CDR3 region has 17 residues. The CDR3 here is CASSLGVLTSGSFEQFF. CDR3 DNA: TGCGCCAGCAGCTTGGGGGTTTTAACTAGCGGGAGCTTTGAGCAGTTCTTC.

The chain is built from TRBV30 and TRBJ1-2, with unresolved D. The CDR3 extends over 12 amino acids. Germline CDR1 is GTSNPN and CDR2 is SVGIG (reference sequence). Deletions cut 0 bases from V and 4 bases from J, with 6 bases between. The CDR3 sequence: CAWSVGFYGYTF. The CDR3 DNA reads as TGTGCCTGGAGTGTGGGCTTCTATGGCTACACCTTC. Combining the CDR3 with reference TRBV30 and TRBJ1-2 gives the whole variable domain SQTIHQWPATLVQPVGSPLSLECTVEGTSNPNLYWYRQAAGRGLQLLFYSVGIGQISSEVPQNLSASRPQDRQFILSSKKLLLSDSGFYLCAWSVGFYGYTFGSGTRLTVV.

The rearrangement uses TRBV27 and TRBJ1-4; D gene unclear. V lost 6 bases to trimming and J lost 7 bases, with 12 bases between them. The germline V gene encodes CDR1 MNHEY and CDR2 SMNVEV (reference sequence). The CDR3 length is 13 residues. CDR3 amino acids: CASSLLSAEKLFF. CDR3 bases: TGTGCCAGCAGCCTCTTAAGCGCTGAAAAACTGTTTTTT.

Remarks on this clonotype: This could be a read error, since a much larger clone is one nucleotide away. The rearrangement links TRBV6-6 to TRBJ2-4; D perhaps matches TRBD1 (6 bases). The CDR3 extends over 13 amino acids. CDR1 MNHNY and CDR2 SVGAGI come from the germline V gene (reference sequence). Trimming removed 5 bases from V and 10 bases from J, with 15 bases in between. DNA of the CDR3: TGTGCCAGCAGTCACCAAACAGGGTCGATTCAGTACTTC. This gives the protein CASSHQTGSIQYF.

This clonotype showed up just a few times. The chain employs TRBV4-2 and TRBJ2-7; 9 positions agree with TRBD2. Germline CDR1 reads LGHNA; CDR2 reads YNFKEQ. This CDR3 has 15 amino acids. V was pared by 4 bases and J by 1 base, with 5 bases of the junction left unmatched. CDR3 nucleotides: TGTGCCAGCAGCCGAGGACTAGCGTTTTCCTACGAGCAGTACTTC. Translating gives CASSRGLAFSYEQYF.

The genes are TRBV24-1 and TRBJ2-3; 12 positions match TRBD1. Germline assignment: CDR1 KGHDR and CDR2 SFDVKD. CDR3 length: 19 residues. The trim removed 5 bases at V and 5 bases at J, leaving 16 bases unmatched. The CDR3 bases are TGTGCCACCAGTGCCATTTTGGGGTCCGGGACAGGGGGCTTAGATACGCAGTATTTT. This codes for CATSAILGSGTGGLDTQYF.

This clonotype has at least ten counts. The rearrangement joins TRBV12-3 or TRBV12-4 to TRBJ2-1, with TRBD1 matching 8 bases. The CDR3 has 15 amino acids. V dropped 2 bases and J dropped 6; count of bases not matched to a gene: 6. The CDR3 protein is CASSLFQGAGNEQFF. The DNA for the CDR3 is TGTGCCAGCAGTTTATTCCAGGGGGCTGGCAATGAGCAGTTCTTC.

The chain has TRBV19 and TRBJ2-4, with 7 bases lining up with TRBD2. Germline-derived CDR1 and CDR2 are LNHDA and SQIVND (reference sequence). J was trimmed by 1 base and V by 5 bases; bases with no gene match: 5. There are 15 residues in the CDR3. The CDR3 DNA follows: TGTGCCAGTAGTCTGAGCGGGACTGCCAAAAACATTCAGTACTTC. Translating gives CASSLSGTAKNIQYF.

This clonotype turned up a few times. The V gene is TRBV7-8, the J gene TRBJ2-1; 9 positions match TRBD1. The CDR3 has 15 amino acids. CDR1 is SGHVS, CDR2 FQNEAQ, per germline. J lost 8 bases, V lost 3 bases, and 8 bases had no gene match. The CDR3 spells CASSLRRTGDYEQFF. DNA for the CDR3: TGTGCCAGCAGCTTGCGGAGGACAGGGGATTATGAGCAGTTCTTC.

The chain has TRBV10-3 and TRBJ2-2; 12 nucleotides agree with TRBD2. This CDR3 has 15 amino acids. V gave up 6 bases and J gave up 6 bases; unmatched junction bases: 5. Germline values: CDR1 ENHRY, CDR2 SYGVKD. CDR3 in DNA: TGTGCCATCAGCACTAGCGGGAGGAAGGCCGGGGAGCTGTTTTTT. Translation gives CAISTSGRKAGELFF.

This clonotype was detected a few times. The chain links TRBV11-3 to TRBJ2-1, with 8 bases lining up with TRBD1. The CDR3 is 16 residues long. V was clipped by 4 bases and J by 7 bases; unmatched bases: 12. Germline V gene data show CDR1 as SGHNT and CDR2 as YENEEA. The CDR3 DNA is TGTGCCAGCAGCTCCCACTCCGGGACAGGATTAAATGAGCAGTTCTTC. Translating it yields CASSSHSGTGLNEQFF.

This clonotype was counted only a few times. The V gene is TRBV6-1, the J gene TRBJ2-7, with D perhaps TRBD1 (5 bases). Germline V gene data show CDR1 as MNHNS and CDR2 as SASEGT. Trimming took 1 base from V and 0 from J, leaving 10 bases between them. CDR3 length: 15 amino acids. CDR3 nucleotide sequence: TGTGCCAGCAGTGAAGAGGGGTCGAGCTCCTACGAGCAGTACGTC. It yields the protein CASSEEGSSSYEQYV.

V usage is TRBV20-1 and J usage is TRBJ1-2, with a weak D call TRBD1 (6 bases). This CDR3 spans 16 amino acids. Trimming cost V 1 base and J 8 bases, with 23 bases left between them. Per germline, CDR1 DFQATT and CDR2 SNEGSKA (reference sequence). The CDR3 nucleotides are TGCAGTGCTAGAGGAGGCGGGGGGCGCCTCGTACGAGGCTACACCTTC. Amino acid sequence: CSARGGGGRLVRGYTF.

This clonotype was detected many times. V usage is TRBV5-1 and J usage is TRBJ2-2, with 7 bases lining up with TRBD1. The V and J ends lost 0 bases and 3 bases, in that order; junction bases with no gene match: 2. Germline V gene sequence: CDR1 SGHRS, CDR2 YFSETQ. This CDR3 contains 15 residues. In DNA, the CDR3 is TGCGCCAGCAGCTTGGAACAGGGGTACACCGGGGAGCTGTTTTTT. Residues: CASSLEQGYTGELFF. The full variable domain, completed using reference TRBV5-1 and TRBJ2-2, is KAGVTQTPRYLIKTRGQQVTLSCSPISGHRSVSWYQQTPGQGLQFLFEYFSETQRNKGNFPGRFSGRQFSNSRSEMNVSTLELGDSALYLCASSLEQGYTGELFFGEGSRLTVL.

In this sample, this clonotype turned up a few times. The rearrangement joins TRBV7-9 to TRBJ2-7; D not certain. This CDR3 is built from 16 residues. The germline gives CDR1 SEHNR, CDR2 FQNEAQ (reference sequence). Deletions cut 4 bases from V and 5 bases from J, with 21 bases between. The CDR3 nucleotides are TGTGCCAGCAGCTCACTCCCCGGTTACAGCCCGAACGAGCAGTACGTC. Translation: CASSSLPGYSPNEQYV.

This clonotype was recorded at least ten times. This chain uses TRBV12-3 or TRBV12-4 with TRBJ2-5, with 10 positions matching TRBD1. The CDR3 consists of 16 residues. The trim removed 1 base at V and 1 base at J, leaving 3 bases unmatched. CDR3 sequence (DNA): TGTGCCAGCAGTTTAGGCCGACAGGGGGCCCAAGAGACCCAGTACTTC. Amino acids: CASSLGRQGAQETQYF.

This clonotype was seen only a few times. The V and J genes are TRBV7-2 and TRBJ1-1; TRBD1 matches 11 bases. This CDR3 spans 14 amino acids. Germline CDR1 SGHTA, CDR2 FQGNSA. Trimming cost V 5 bases and J 6 bases; bases outside gene matches: 5. In DNA form, the CDR3 reads TGTGCCAGCAGCCGGGACAGGGGGTTATCTGAAGCTTTCTTT. Translation gives CASSRDRGLSEAFF.

CDR3 loop: CASSSWSGRAANTQYF. CDR3 coding DNA: TGTGCCAGCAGCTCTTGGAGCGGGAGGGCCGCTAATACGCAGTATTTT. The chain has TRBV9 and TRBJ2-3, with 10 bases identical to TRBD2. The CDR3 is 16 residues long. V lost 4 bases, J lost 7 bases, and 12 bases stayed unmatched. From germline, CDR1 is SGDLS and CDR2 YYNGEE.

The table lists this clonotype with many counts. The V and J genes are TRBV7-2 and TRBJ2-4; TRBD2 matches 11 bases. V gave up 3 bases and J gave up 1 base; unmatched junction bases: 11. Looked up from germline, CDR1 is SGHTA and CDR2 is FQGNSA. This CDR3 is built from 19 residues. CDR3 amino acids: CASSFSASGRIDAKNIQYF. CDR3 sequence (DNA): TGTGCCAGCAGCTTTAGCGCTAGCGGGAGGATTGATGCCAAAAACATTCAGTACTTC.

This clonotype was detected a few times. The chain couples TRBV7-9 to TRBJ2-1; either TRBD1 or TRBD2 may fit D (9 bases each). The germline V gene encodes CDR1 SEHNR and CDR2 FQNEAQ (reference sequence). The CDR3 has 16 amino acids. V lost 3 bases and J lost 9, with 21 bases in between. CDR3 amino acids: CASSLTGGTSSGEQFF. The CDR3 DNA reads TGTGCCAGCAGCTTGACAGGGGGGACTAGCTCAGGTGAGCAGTTCTTC.

In this sample, this clonotype turned up a few times. The chain combines TRBV29-1 with TRBJ2-2, with 16 nucleotides matching TRBD2. The CDR3 totals 16 residues. The germline gives CDR1 SQVTM, CDR2 ANQGSEA. The V segment lost 3 bases and the J segment 7 bases; nucleotides outside the gene matches: 5. CDR3 loop: CSVEGLAGGPDGELFF. CDR3 in DNA: TGCAGCGTTGAGGGACTAGCGGGAGGGCCGGACGGGGAGCTGTTTTTT.

This sequence joins TRBV28 and TRBJ2-4; 9 nucleotides agree with TRBD2. The CDR3 length is 16 residues. Germline values: CDR1 MDHEN, CDR2 SYDVKM. Trimming removed 6 bases from V and 6 bases from J; junction bases left unmatched: 12. The CDR3 protein is CASSPGEAGGGNIQYF. DNA for the CDR3: TGTGCCAGCAGCCCAGGGGAAGCGGGAGGAGGAAACATTCAGTACTTC. The full variable domain, rest sourced from reference TRBV28 and TRBJ2-4, is DVKVTQSSRYLVKRTGEKVFLECVQDMDHENMFWYRQDPGLGLRLIYFSYDVKMKEKGDIPEGYSVSREKKERFSLILESASTNQTSMYLCASSPGEAGGGNIQYFGAGTRLSVL.

This clonotype has just a few counts. This chain links TRBV29-1 with TRBJ2-1; D is ambiguous. Per germline, CDR1 SQVTM and CDR2 ANQGSEA. This CDR3 region has 10 residues. Trimming removed 7 bases from V and 4 bases from J, with 5 bases in between. CDR3 region: CSAVYNEQFF. CDR3 sequence (DNA): TGCAGCGCAGTTTACAATGAGCAGTTCTTC.

Only a few counts were recorded for this clonotype. The chain recombines TRBV7-2 with TRBJ2-5; perhaps TRBD1 as D (5 bases). This CDR3 comprises 13 residues. The germline gives CDR1 SGHTA, CDR2 FQGNSA. V lost 1 base and J 4 bases, leaving 7 bases between the germline ends. In DNA, the CDR3 is TGTGCCAGCAGCTTAGTAGGGGCAGAGACCCAGTACTTC. Residues: CASSLVGAETQYF.